This T cell receptor beta chain was retrieved from a study of control samples from healthy donors and cancer patients. Some clones are missing from TCRdb's copy, which holds only in-frame ones; the method was immunoSEQ multiplex PCR. The repertoire holds about 70,000 clones, with around 87% as singletons. Per germline, CDR1 MNHEY and CDR2 SVGAGI. This CDR3 has 15 residues. The V gene end was trimmed by 3 bases and the J gene end by 2 bases; junction bases not matched to a gene: 4. Sequencing was done on a sample of PBMCs. The chain combines TRBV6-5 with TRBJ2-3, with TRBD2 identical over 8 bases. This TCR was sampled from a woman aged 45 to 65 with head and neck cancer. DNA of the CDR3: TGTGCCAGCAGTTATCGGGGGGGGATCACAGATACGCAGTATTTT. Residues: CASSYRGGITDTQYF.